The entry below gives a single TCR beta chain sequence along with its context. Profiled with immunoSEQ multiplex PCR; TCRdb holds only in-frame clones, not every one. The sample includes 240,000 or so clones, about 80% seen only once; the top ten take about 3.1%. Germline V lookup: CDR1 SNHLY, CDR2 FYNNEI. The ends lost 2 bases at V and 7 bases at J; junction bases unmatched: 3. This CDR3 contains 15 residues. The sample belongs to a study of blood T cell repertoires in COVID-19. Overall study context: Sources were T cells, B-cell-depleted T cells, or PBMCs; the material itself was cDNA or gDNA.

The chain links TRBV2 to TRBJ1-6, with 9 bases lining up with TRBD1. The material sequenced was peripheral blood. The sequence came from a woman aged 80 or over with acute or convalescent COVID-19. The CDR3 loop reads CASSEWGQGNSPLHF. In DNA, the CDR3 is TGTGCCAGCAGTGAATGGGGACAGGGAAATTCACCCCTCCACTTT.